The T cell receptor (beta chain) under discussion was sequenced for a study of neurological immune-mediated disorders. This clonotype was recorded at least ten times. The germline V gene has CDR1 SGDLS and CDR2 YYNGEE. The CDR3 is 15 amino acids. V shed 4 bases and J 4 bases; nucleotides not matched to a gene: 8. Each CDR3 protein is one row after TCRdb ran MiXCR on the 5' RACE reads. The table has roughly 47,000 distinct CDR3 sequences, 4% to 5.5% seen once; the top ten hold roughly 5.6%. The rearrangement joins TRBV9 to TRBJ2-5; 9 bases align to TRBD1. The material sequenced was PBMCs. This TCR was recovered from a woman in her fifties or sixties with multiple sclerosis. CDR3 in DNA: TGTGCCAGCAGCACTACAGGGGGCTTAGGAGAGACCCAGTACTTC. Its protein product is CASSTTGGLGETQYF.